This entry lists 13 T cell receptor beta chains sequenced from one sample in a study of blood T cell repertoires in COVID-19. Only in-frame clones appear in the TCRdb table, and some are missing; sequencing was by immunoSEQ multiplex PCR. This table has 130,000 to 150,000 clones, around 81% appearing once. The sample comprised peripheral blood. The receptors here all came from a human donor with acute or convalescent COVID-19. The donor label of this sample is uncertain.

Only a few counts were recorded for this clone. This chain uses TRBV5-6 with TRBJ2-5; D call uncertain. Germline V gene lookup returns CDR1 SGHDT and CDR2 YYEEEE. The V gene lost 4 bases and the J gene lost 4 bases, with 11 bases spanning the gap. The CDR3 is 13 residues long. CDR3 DNA: TGTGCCAGCAGCCCTATGGGCAGAGAGACCCAGTACTTC. This codes for CASSPMGRETQYF.

The V gene is TRBV24-1, the J gene TRBJ1-1; 9 bases are a match to TRBD1. From germline, CDR1 is KGHDR and CDR2 SFDVKD. This CDR3 is built from 15 residues. V dropped 4 bases and J dropped 4; count of bases not matched to a gene: 6. CDR3 protein: CATSDSGQGITEAFF. In nucleotides, the CDR3 is TGTGCCACCAGTGACTCTGGACAGGGGATCACTGAAGCTTTCTTT.

V is TRBV13 and J is TRBJ1-1; a weak D match, TRBD1 (5 bases). Trimming cost V 6 bases and J 8 bases, with 19 bases left between them. The length of the CDR3 is 14 residues. The V gene's germline CDR1 is PRHDT and CDR2 FYEKMQ (reference sequence). In nucleotides, the CDR3 is TGTGCCAGCAGTACAATTACAGGAGAGTCGGAAGCTTTCTTT. As protein: CASSTITGESEAFF.

V is TRBV5-4 and J is TRBJ2-1; weak D call: TRBD1 (5 bases). The V and J ends lost 0 bases and 8 bases respectively, with 12 bases between them. The CDR3 spans 14 residues. Germline V gene data show CDR1 as SGHNT and CDR2 as YYREEE (reference sequence). As DNA, the CDR3 is TGTGCCAGCAGCTTGGTAGGACAAAACCATGAGCAGTTCTTC. This sequence encodes CASSLVGQNHEQFF.

This clone occurred a few times. V and J are TRBV19 and TRBJ2-2; 8 nucleotides agree with TRBD2. The V and J ends lost 3 bases and 6 bases, in that order; junction bases with no gene match: 0. This CDR3 is 13 amino acids long. Germline loops: CDR1 LNHDA, CDR2 SQIVND (reference sequence). CDR3 sequence: CASSISGAGELFF. CDR3 nucleotides: TGTGCCAGTAGTATTAGCGGGGCCGGGGAGCTGTTTTTT.

J is TRBJ1-2 and V is TRBV14; 9 bases map to TRBD1. Looked up from germline, CDR1 is SGHDN and CDR2 is FVKESK. The CDR3 loop spans 15 amino acids. The trim removed 3 bases at V and 5 bases at J, leaving 7 bases unmatched. CDR3 in amino acids: CASSHPGTGLYGYTF. In DNA form, the CDR3 reads TGTGCCAGCAGCCACCCCGGGACAGGGTTGTATGGCTACACCTTC.

V usage is TRBV30 and J usage is TRBJ1-3; D is undetermined. V was trimmed by 3 bases and J by 13 bases, leaving 19 bases between them. CDR1 is GTSNPN, CDR2 SVGIG, per germline (reference sequence). This CDR3 comprises 13 residues. CDR3 sequence: CAWSSLSAQSIYF. The CDR3 bases are TGTGCCTGGAGCTCTCTCAGTGCCCAGTCTATATATTTT.

The rearrangement uses TRBV4-1 and TRBJ2-2; the D is unclear. Germline V lookup: CDR1 MGHRA, CDR2 YSYEKL. The ends were cut back, 1 base at V and 7 bases at J, with 13 bases in the middle. The CDR3 has 15 amino acids. The CDR3 coding sequence is TGCGCCAGCAGCCAAGTCGTGCGATTTGACGGGGAGCTGTTTTTT. This encodes CASSQVVRFDGELFF.

The CDR3 is CASSEALWRARDTGNTIYF. The CDR3 nucleotides read TGTGCCAGCAGTGAAGCGCTCTGGAGGGCCAGGGATACTGGAAACACCATATATTTT. The chain combines TRBV2 with TRBJ1-3, with D tentatively TRBD1 (5 bases). Germline CDR1 and CDR2: SNHLY and FYNNEI. CDR3 length equals 19 residues. V was clipped by 0 bases and J by 2 bases, with 20 bases between them. Complete variable domain (other parts from reference TRBV2 and TRBJ1-3): EPEVTQTPSHQVTQMGQEVILRCVPISNHLYFYWYRQILGQKVEFLVSFYNNEISEKSEIFDDQFSVERPDGSNFTLKIRSTKLEDSAMYFCASSEALWRARDTGNTIYFGEGSWLTVV.

V and J are TRBV3-1 (or the pseudogene TRBV3-2) and TRBJ2-7; 7 bases fit TRBD1. After removal of 4 bases from V and 7 bases from J, the junction contained 7 bases not matched to a gene. CDR1 is LGHDT, CDR2 YNNKEL, per germline (reference sequence). The CDR3 is 13 residues long. CDR3 protein: CASSPGQAGEQYF. CDR3 nucleotides: TGTGCCAGCAGCCCTGGACAGGCAGGGGAGCAGTACTTC.

This chain links TRBV5-6 with TRBJ2-2; D is unresolved. Germline values: CDR1 SGHDT, CDR2 YYEEEE. CDR3 length equals 12 residues. The V and J ends lost 0 bases and 6 bases respectively, with 3 bases between them. CDR3 coding DNA: TGTGCCAGCAGCTTGGCAGCCGGGGAGCTGTTTTTT. Its protein is CASSLAAGELFF.

V is TRBV7-9 and J is TRBJ2-7; the match to TRBD1 covers 7 bases. V was pared by 1 base and J by 5 bases, with 5 bases of the junction left unmatched. The CDR3 totals 14 residues. The V gene's germline CDR1 is SEHNR and CDR2 FQNEAQ (reference sequence). The CDR3 DNA is TGTGCCAGCAGCTTAGGCTTTACAGGGGACGAGCAGTACGTC. As protein: CASSLGFTGDEQYV.

The V and J genes are TRBV3-1 (or the pseudogene TRBV3-2) and TRBJ1-4; D is ambiguous. The CDR3 sequence is 16 residues long. Germline lookup yields CDR1 LGHDT and CDR2 YNNKEL (reference sequence). The V end was cut by 0 bases, the J end by 6 bases, with 14 bases between. CDR3 DNA: TGTGCCAGCAGCCAAGATCAAACCGGAGGGTATGAAAAACTGTTTTTT. This gives the protein CASSQDQTGGYEKLFF.